The 10 T cell receptor beta chains in this list originate from one sample, sequenced in a study of T cell changes during pregnancy in multiple sclerosis. The table came from immunoSEQ multiplex PCR; TCRdb's copy has only in-frame clones and leaves some out. The table lists roughly 100,000 clones, about 91% of them singletons, with 0.9% to 0.95% in the top ten. Specimen: peripheral blood, collected after pregnancy. Source of these receptors: a female donor with multiple sclerosis, enrolled in a pregnancy study.

V usage is TRBV6-6 and J usage is TRBJ2-3, with 12 bases fitting TRBD2. Germline lookup yields CDR1 MNHNY and CDR2 SVGAGI (reference sequence). The length of the CDR3 is 15 residues. V was pared by 7 bases and J by 3 bases, with 5 bases of the junction left unmatched. The CDR3 DNA is TGTGCCAGCAATCTAGCGGGAGGGAGAACAGATACGCAGTATTTT. Its translation is CASNLAGGRTDTQYF.

DNA for the CDR3: TGTGCCTGGAGCGTTGGGGGACACCAAAAGAACACTGAAGCTTTCTTT. Translating gives CAWSVGGHQKNTEAFF. The gene calls are TRBV30 and TRBJ1-1; weak D call: TRBD1 (6 bases). The CDR3 runs to 16 residues. CDR1 GTSNPN and CDR2 SVGIG come from the germline V gene (reference sequence). V was trimmed by 3 bases and J by 1 base, leaving 18 bases between them.

The chain recombines TRBV7-3 with TRBJ1-2; TRBD1 is a possible D gene (5 bases). V was pared by 4 bases and J by 7 bases, with 16 bases between. This CDR3 has 14 amino acids. CDR1 and CDR2 from the germline V gene are SGHTA and FQGTGA. In nucleotides, the CDR3 is TGTGCCAGCAGCTCTACCGGGACTGAGATTGGCTACACCTTC. Encoded protein: CASSSTGTEIGYTF.

The V gene is TRBV28, the J gene TRBJ2-7, with D uncertain. This CDR3 comprises 14 residues. Germline CDR1 is MDHEN and CDR2 is SYDVKM. The V end lost 7 bases, the J end lost 3 bases, and 16 bases lay between the germline ends. CDR3 sequence (DNA): TGTGCCAGCAAACAACTACTTCCTATCTACGAGCAGTACTTC. Residues: CASKQLLPIYEQYF.

This clone was detected only a few times. This chain uses TRBV28 with TRBJ2-5; D might be TRBD2 (5 bases). The germline CDR1 and CDR2 sequences are MDHEN and SYDVKM. V lost 7 bases and J 2 bases, leaving 8 bases between the germline ends. There are 12 residues in the CDR3. In nucleotides, the CDR3 is TGTGCCAGCATGGGGAGTCAAGAGACCCAGTACTTC. This encodes CASMGSQETQYF.

This sequence joins TRBV9 and TRBJ2-5; no firm D call. From germline, CDR1 is SGDLS and CDR2 YYNGEE. The CDR3 runs to 15 residues. With 3 bases removed from V and 10 bases from J, the gap between germline ends came to 22 bases. DNA for the CDR3: TGTGCCAGCAGCGCCAACAATAACCACCCGACGGGCCAGTACTTC. Translating it yields CASSANNNHPTGQYF.

V usage is TRBV28 and J usage is TRBJ2-7; TRBD2 matches at 9 bases. The CDR3 runs 14 residues. The V gene's germline CDR1 is MDHEN and CDR2 SYDVKM. The ends lost 7 bases at V and 2 bases at J; junction bases unmatched: 6. The CDR3 here is CASTLGLATYEQYF. CDR3 DNA: TGTGCCAGCACCCTGGGACTAGCAACCTACGAGCAGTACTTC. Filled out from reference TRBV28 and TRBJ2-7, the complete variable domain reads DVKVTQSSRYLVKRTGEKVFLECVQDMDHENMFWYRQDPGLGLRLIYFSYDVKMKEKGDIPEGYSVSREKKERFSLILESASTNQTSMYLCASTLGLATYEQYFGPGTRLTVT.

The V and J genes are TRBV4-3 and TRBJ1-6; the D gene is possibly TRBD1 (5 bases). This CDR3 has 17 residues. V was clipped by 0 bases and J by 13 bases, with 22 bases between them. Germline V gene lookup returns CDR1 LGHNA and CDR2 YSLEER. CDR3 region: CASSQEGGVGGVAPLHF. CDR3 bases: TGCGCCAGCAGCCAAGAGGGGGGGGTTGGAGGTGTTGCGCCCCTCCACTTT.

V and J are TRBV6-1 and TRBJ2-7; D might be TRBD2 (6 bases). Germline CDR1 is MNHNS and CDR2 is SASEGT. V was shortened by 1 base and J by 0 bases, with 10 bases between the two germline ends. This CDR3 is built from 15 residues. CDR3 protein: CASSEVGGSSYEQYF. The CDR3 DNA reads as TGTGCCAGCAGTGAAGTCGGGGGAAGCTCCTACGAGCAGTACTTC.

The rearrangement uses TRBV4-2 and TRBJ2-3; 7 bases match TRBD2. V lost 3 bases, J lost 2 bases, and 11 bases stayed unmatched. CDR3 length: 17 residues. CDR1 is LGHNA, CDR2 YNFKEQ, per germline. The CDR3 loop reads CASSHPRAGTYTDTQYF. The CDR3 DNA is TGTGCCAGCAGCCATCCACGAGCGGGGACCTACACAGATACGCAGTATTTT.